Sequencing of this T cell receptor beta chain was carried out in a study of cytomegalovirus exposure and HLA in healthy donors. Study-level findings and limits: Subsequent analysis revealed that first-cohort TCR clusters tended to co-occur in the 120 or so validation repertoires. In vitro testing confirmed three CMV-associated chains as specific for CMV antigens. As was reported, the classifier diagnosed cytomegalovirus status with high specificity and sensitivity.

Sequencing was performed with immunoSEQ multiplex PCR; in TCRdb, only in-frame clones are kept and a portion is missing. The sample lists 150,000 to 200,000 clones, roughly 86% occurring once. In regard to this clone: The antigen is not known. This specimen includes other DNA sequences encoding the same CDR3.

The validation cohort, a group of more than 95 subjects, included the donors and was separate from the roughly 700-subject first cohort. This TCR was sampled from a man aged 25 to 45 in good health and CMV-seropositive. The specimen was PBMCs.

The CDR3 reads CASSLDGYEQYF. The CDR3 DNA is TGTGCCAGCAGCTTGGACGGTTACGAGCAGTACTTC. V gene TRBV5-5 combines with J gene TRBJ2-7; D remains unclear. This CDR3 is 12 amino acids long. Trimming pared 0 bases from V and 4 bases from J, leaving 5 bases between. The germline V gene has CDR1 SGHKS and CDR2 YYEKEE (reference sequence). The variable domain in full, with the rest retrieved from reference TRBV5-5 and TRBJ2-7, is DAGVTQSPTHLIKTRGQQVTLRCSPISGHKSVSWYQQVLGQGPQFIFQYYEKEERGRGNFPDRFSARQFPNYSSELNVNALLLGDSALYLCASSLDGYEQYFGPGTRLTVT.